The 8 T cell receptor beta chains listed next were all sequenced from one sample in a study of Tregs in tolerant kidney transplant recipients. The repertoire was sequenced with immunoSEQ multiplex PCR; TCRdb's copy has only in-frame clones and lacks some. Found here are tens of thousands of clones, 70% to 90% of them singletons; the top ten hold around 0.38%. The input for sequencing was CD4+ T cells from blood, taken before the transplant. The source is a human donor who received a combined kidney and bone marrow transplant.

This chain connects TRBV7-2 to TRBJ1-2, with 7 bases lining up with TRBD1. The CDR3 contains 15 residues. J lost 7 bases, V lost 4 bases, and 12 bases had no gene match. From germline, CDR1 is SGHTA and CDR2 FQGNSA. The CDR3 loop is CASSYRGQAYGGYTF. CDR3 coding DNA: TGTGCCAGCAGCTACAGAGGACAGGCCTATGGTGGCTACACCTTC.

The J gene is TRBJ1-5, the V gene TRBV28; 7 nucleotides match TRBD1. Germline V lookup: CDR1 MDHEN, CDR2 SYDVKM. The trim removed 2 bases at V and 3 bases at J, leaving 10 bases unmatched. The CDR3 is made up of 17 amino acids. The CDR3 DNA follows: TGTGCCAGCAGTTTAGGCGCTTTGGGACAGCTCAATCAGCCCCAGCATTTT. Protein: CASSLGALGQLNQPQHF.

V usage is TRBV19 and J usage is TRBJ1-1; D is unclear. CDR3 length: 16 amino acids. Germline values: CDR1 LNHDA, CDR2 SQIVND (reference sequence). Trimming left V 3 bases short and J 0 bases short, with 14 bases between. The CDR3 is CASSINLDSLNTEAFF. Written as DNA, the CDR3 is TGTGCCAGTAGTATTAATCTAGATTCCTTGAACACTGAAGCTTTCTTT. Full variable domain (remainder filled in from reference TRBV19 and TRBJ1-1): DGGITQSPKYLFRKEGQNVTLSCEQNLNHDAMYWYRQDPGQGLRLIYYSQIVNDFQKGDIAEGYSVSREKKESFPLTVTSAQKNPTAFYLCASSINLDSLNTEAFFGQGTRLTVV.

The chain couples TRBV5-1 to TRBJ2-7, with 10 nucleotides matching TRBD2. The CDR3 totals 16 residues. Germline CDR1 and CDR2: SGHRS and YFSETQ. J was trimmed by 2 bases and V by 4 bases; bases with no gene match: 9. The CDR3 region is CASSPPGLAGAYEQYF. As DNA, the CDR3 is TGCGCCAGCAGCCCCCCGGGGCTAGCGGGAGCCTACGAGCAGTACTTC.

The chain uses TRBV10-3 and TRBJ2-7, with TRBD2 matching over 7 bases. V shed 3 bases, J shed 3 bases, and the junction held 8 bases outside the gene matches. There are 15 residues in the CDR3. Germline V gene lookup returns CDR1 ENHRY and CDR2 SYGVKD. The CDR3 spells CAISDTASGFYEQYF. Written as DNA, the CDR3 is TGTGCCATCAGTGATACGGCTAGCGGATTCTACGAGCAGTACTTC.

The chain links TRBV6-1 to TRBJ2-1, with D unclear. The CDR3 is 15 residues long. Germline CDR1 reads MNHNS; CDR2 reads SASEGT. The ends were cut back, 5 bases at V and 8 bases at J, with 19 bases in the middle. Here the CDR3 DNA reads TGTGCCAGCAGTTCGAGACTCAAAGGCGGCGATGAGCAGTTCTTC. This codes for CASSSRLKGGDEQFF.

V usage is TRBV28 and J usage is TRBJ1-2; unclear D gene. There are 13 residues in the CDR3. CDR1 and CDR2 (germline): MDHEN, SYDVKM. The V end was cut by 1 base, the J end by 10 bases, with 13 bases between. As DNA, the CDR3 is TGTGCCAGCAGTTTATCAGAGGGTCGCGACTACACCTTC. This codes for CASSLSEGRDYTF.

This chain links TRBV5-1 with TRBJ1-1; the match to TRBD1 covers 8 bases. The CDR3 is made up of 15 amino acids. V lost 2 bases and J lost 7; bases outside the gene matches: 10. Germline loops: CDR1 SGHRS, CDR2 YFSETQ. CDR3 DNA: TGCGCCAGCAGCTTAGGCCCAGGGGGCCTTAATGAAGCTTTCTTT. Translating it yields CASSLGPGGLNEAFF. Filled out from reference TRBV5-1 and TRBJ1-1, the complete variable domain reads KAGVTQTPRYLIKTRGQQVTLSCSPISGHRSVSWYQQTPGQGLQFLFEYFSETQRNKGNFPGRFSGRQFSNSRSEMNVSTLELGDSALYLCASSLGPGGLNEAFFGQGTRLTVV.